Listed here are 32 T cell receptor beta chains from one sample, sequenced in a study of cytomegalovirus exposure and HLA in healthy donors. 13 Jbeta primers and 60 Vbeta primers were used for the PCR. Some clones are missing from TCRdb's copy, which holds only in-frame ones; the method was immunoSEQ multiplex PCR. This table holds about 180,000 clones, less than 85% found once. Sequencing was carried out using PBMCs. The receptors were gathered from a man aged 18 to 29 in good health and CMV-seronegative.

This clone turned up a few times. This chain joins TRBV5-1 and TRBJ2-1; D remains unclear. V was clipped by 3 bases and J by 7 bases, with 8 bases between them. The V gene's germline CDR1 is SGHRS and CDR2 YFSETQ. The CDR3 has 12 residues. The CDR3 DNA sequence: TGCGCCAGCAGCTCCTACGGGAATGAGCAGTTCTTC. This encodes CASSSYGNEQFF.

Notes on this clone: The final CDR3 position lacks the conserved phenylalanine or tryptophan, pointing to a likely read error. The chain joins TRBV5-1 to TRBJ2-7; 8 bases align to TRBD1. V lost 0 bases to trimming and J lost 0 bases; unmatched junction nucleotides: 2. The CDR3 sequence is 15 residues long. CDR1 and CDR2 from the germline V gene are SGHRS and YFSETQ. The CDR3 DNA reads TGCGCCAGCAGCTTGGGTGGGACAGGCTCCTACGAGCAGTACCTC. Translation: CASSLGGTGSYEQYL.

The rearrangement uses TRBV18 and TRBJ2-7; 8 bases align to TRBD1. V shed 5 bases, J shed 0 bases, and the junction held 6 bases outside the gene matches. The CDR3 sequence is 15 residues long. Germline V gene data show CDR1 as KGHSH and CDR2 as LQKENI. CDR3 nucleotide sequence: TGTGCCAGCTCAGCGGGACAGGCGTTCTCCTACGAGCAGTACTTC. Translation: CASSAGQAFSYEQYF.

This clone appeared a single time. The chain carries TRBV15 and TRBJ1-2; D remains unclear. Trimming removed 0 bases from V and 5 bases from J, with 16 bases in between. The CDR3 sequence is 16 residues long. Germline V gives CDR1 LNHNV, CDR2 YYDKDF (reference sequence). CDR3 protein: CATSREAGIRFYGYTF. In DNA, the CDR3 is TGTGCCACCAGCAGAGAGGCGGGAATTCGATTTTATGGCTACACCTTC.

The rearrangement links TRBV7-3 to TRBJ2-5; TRBD2 agrees at 7 bases. Germline CDR1 is SGHTA and CDR2 is FQGTGA. The CDR3 contains 14 residues. After removal of 4 bases from V and 1 base from J, the junction contained 3 bases not matched to a gene. CDR3 protein: CASSSSGVQETQYF. In nucleotides, the CDR3 is TGTGCCAGCAGCTCCAGCGGGGTCCAAGAGACCCAGTACTTC. Full variable domain (rest looked up from reference TRBV7-3 and TRBJ2-5): GAGVSQTPSNKVTEKGKYVELRCDPISGHTALYWYRQSLGQGPEFLIYFQGTGAADDSGLPNDRFFAVRPEGSVSTLKIQRTERGDSAVYLCASSSSGVQETQYFGPGTRLLVL.

This clone was picked up a small number of times. V is TRBV6-5 and J is TRBJ1-2; D unclear. CDR3 length equals 14 residues. Germline CDR1 MNHEY, CDR2 SVGAGI. V lost 6 bases to trimming and J lost 2 bases, with 13 bases between them. The CDR3 DNA reads TGTGCCAGCAGCCGGGATCAAGCGAACTATGGCTACACCTTC. Its protein is CASSRDQANYGYTF.

The sample holds a few counts of this clone. V gene TRBV10-3 combines with J gene TRBJ2-7; 9 bases map to TRBD2. J was trimmed by 3 bases and V by 9 bases; bases with no gene match: 6. Germline V gene lookup returns CDR1 ENHRY and CDR2 SYGVKD. The CDR3 contains 13 residues. The chain's CDR3 is CAIGASGNYEQYF. As DNA, the CDR3 is TGTGCCATTGGGGCTAGCGGGAACTACGAGCAGTACTTC.

The chain joins TRBV7-9 to TRBJ2-7; 8 nucleotides agree with TRBD1. Germline V CDR1 and CDR2: SEHNR, FQNEAQ (reference sequence). The CDR3 runs to 14 residues. V trimming: 5 bases; J trimming: 5 bases; junction bases outside the gene matches: 8. The CDR3 DNA is TGTGCCAGCAGCCCAGGACAGGGCGCCGACGAGCAGTACTTC. This sequence encodes CASSPGQGADEQYF.

The chain links TRBV15 to TRBJ2-7; the D gene is possibly TRBD1 (5 bases). The CDR3 sequence is 14 residues long. Germline V lookup: CDR1 LNHNV, CDR2 YYDKDF (reference sequence). V shed 0 bases and J shed 4 bases, with 10 bases lying between them. The CDR3, as DNA: TGTGCCACCAGCAGAGATAGGGGAAATTACGAGCAGTACTTC. It is translated as CATSRDRGNYEQYF. Full variable domain (rest looked up from reference TRBV15 and TRBJ2-7): DAMVIQNPRYQVTQFGKPVTLSCSQTLNHNVMYWYQQKSSQAPKLLFHYYDKDFNNEADTPDNFQSRRPNTSFCFLDIRSPGLGDTAMYLCATSRDRGNYEQYFGPGTRLTVT.

The chain is built from TRBV18 and TRBJ1-4; D ambiguous. V lost 1 base and J lost 7, with 10 bases in between. The germline V gene encodes CDR1 KGHSH and CDR2 LQKENI. CDR3 length: 14 amino acids. The CDR3 DNA sequence: TGTGCCAGCTCACCACGAGTCCCCCCTGAAAAACTGTTTTTT. Residues: CASSPRVPPEKLFF.

The chain recombines TRBV9 with TRBJ2-7; TRBD2 matches at 13 bases. This CDR3 has 15 amino acids. V dropped 0 bases and J dropped 5; count of bases not matched to a gene: 2. The germline V gene encodes CDR1 SGDLS and CDR2 YYNGEE. The chain's CDR3 is CASSVGTSGSDEQYF. CDR3 nucleotide sequence: TGTGCCAGCAGCGTAGGGACTAGCGGGAGTGACGAGCAGTACTTC.

The chain couples TRBV30 to TRBJ2-2; D is uncertain. Germline V gene lookup returns CDR1 GTSNPN and CDR2 SVGIG (reference sequence). Trimming removed 4 bases at V and 1 base at J, with 10 bases between. The CDR3 runs to 14 residues. CDR3: CAWNGVMNTGELFF. CDR3 sequence (DNA): TGTGCCTGGAATGGAGTAATGAACACCGGGGAGCTGTTTTTT. The variable domain in full, completed from reference TRBV30 and TRBJ2-2, reads SQTIHQWPATLVQPVGSPLSLECTVEGTSNPNLYWYRQAAGRGLQLLFYSVGIGQISSEVPQNLSASRPQDRQFILSSKKLLLSDSGFYLCAWNGVMNTGELFFGEGSRLTVL.

The V and J genes are TRBV6-1 and TRBJ1-5, with a tentative D call TRBD1 (5 bases). V was pared by 6 bases and J by 0 bases, with 9 bases between. The CDR3 spans 14 residues. Germline CDR1 reads MNHNS; CDR2 reads SASEGT. The CDR3 spells CASRGGSSNQPQHF. The CDR3 region has the DNA TGTGCCAGCAGGGGGGGGAGTAGCAATCAGCCCCAGCATTTT.

The chain is built from TRBV11-3 and TRBJ2-2, with TRBD2 matching over 8 bases. The V segment lost 5 bases and the J segment 1 base; nucleotides outside the gene matches: 9. Germline assignment: CDR1 SGHNT and CDR2 YENEEA. The CDR3 length is 17 residues. CDR3 amino acids: CASSPDPAGGNTGELFF. The CDR3 bases are TGTGCCAGCAGCCCCGACCCCGCGGGAGGGAACACCGGGGAGCTGTTTTTT. Full variable domain (missing parts from reference TRBV11-3 and TRBJ2-2): EAGVVQSPRYKIIEKKQPVAFWCNPISGHNTLYWYLQNLGQGPELLIRYENEEAVDDSQLPKDRFSAERLKGVDSTLKIQPAELGDSAVYLCASSPDPAGGNTGELFFGEGSRLTVL.

The genes are TRBV7-6 and TRBJ2-1, with 16 bases matching TRBD2. The V gene's germline CDR1 is SGHVS and CDR2 FNYEAQ. This CDR3 has 20 residues. J was trimmed by 6 bases and V by 1 base; bases with no gene match: 12. The CDR3, as DNA: TGTGCCAGCAGCTTAGTAATGGGACTAGCGGGAGGGTTGGGTTCCAATGAGCAGTTCTTC. This gives the protein CASSLVMGLAGGLGSNEQFF.

The chain carries TRBV7-9 and TRBJ2-7; the D gene is possibly TRBD2 (5 bases). CDR1 is SEHNR, CDR2 FQNEAQ, per germline (reference sequence). The CDR3 totals 12 residues. Trimming stripped 4 bases from V and 4 bases from J, with 8 bases between. CDR3 residues: CASSYGVYEQYF. Here the CDR3 DNA reads TGTGCCAGCAGCTACGGGGTGTACGAGCAGTACTTC.

V gene TRBV29-1 combines with J gene TRBJ2-3; 8 bases line up with TRBD1. From germline, CDR1 is SQVTM and CDR2 ANQGSEA. Trimming removed 4 bases from V and 4 bases from J; junction bases left unmatched: 7. The CDR3 runs 14 residues. CDR3 sequence reads: CSVVGTGSPDTQYF. The CDR3 DNA is TGCAGCGTTGTAGGGACAGGCAGTCCAGATACGCAGTATTTT.

The V call is TRBV19, the J call TRBJ2-5; D possibly corresponds to TRBD2 (6 bases). The V gene lost 1 base and the J gene lost 5 bases, with 11 bases spanning the gap. The CDR3 consists of 14 residues. Germline V gene sequence: CDR1 LNHDA, CDR2 SQIVND (reference sequence). CDR3 in DNA: TGTGCCAGTAGTATAGGCGGAGGGCGGGAGACCCAGTACTTC. Translated: CASSIGGGRETQYF.

By its share, this clone is medium-sized. This rearrangement joins TRBV4-1 to TRBJ1-2; D gene unclear. Germline CDR1 MGHRA, CDR2 YSYEKL. The V end was cut by 0 bases, the J end by 8 bases, with 13 bases between. The CDR3 contains 14 residues. CDR3 coding DNA: TGCGCCAGCAGCCAAGATCTCTGGACTATGGGCTACACCTTC. Translated, it gives CASSQDLWTMGYTF.

This clone has just one count. The chain couples TRBV18 to TRBJ1-3; a weak D match, TRBD1 (5 bases). Germline-derived CDR1 and CDR2 are KGHSH and LQKENI. The CDR3 consists of 14 residues. Trimming took 5 bases from V and 1 from J, leaving 9 bases between them. The CDR3 DNA reads TGTGCCAGCTCAACGACAGTATCTGGAAACACCATATATTTT. Protein: CASSTTVSGNTIYF.

The chain couples TRBV11-2 to TRBJ2-7; 10 bases agree with TRBD2. The CDR3 covers 19 residues. The V and J ends lost 0 bases and 12 bases, in that order; junction bases with no gene match: 23. The germline V gene has CDR1 SGHAT and CDR2 FQNNGV. The CDR3 DNA is TGTGCCAGCAGCTTAGATCTAGGGGTGGGCCTAGCGGGAGTAGACTCCCGGTACTTC. This gives the protein CASSLDLGVGLAGVDSRYF.

The genes are TRBV7-9 and TRBJ1-5; 8 bases agree with TRBD1. Trimming at V came to 8 bases and at J to 8 bases, leaving 8 bases not matched to a gene. Germline CDR1 and CDR2: SEHNR and FQNEAQ (reference sequence). The CDR3 is 13 residues long. The CDR3 is CASAQGARKPQHF. CDR3 nucleotides: TGTGCCAGCGCGCAGGGGGCGCGTAAGCCCCAGCATTTT.

CDR3 bases: TGTGCCAGCAGTGCTGACATGGTAAACACCGGGGAGCTGTTTTTT. It codes for CASSADMVNTGELFF. V usage is TRBV6-4 and J usage is TRBJ2-2, with D unresolved. This CDR3 is 15 amino acids long. Germline V gives CDR1 MRHNA, CDR2 SNTAGT. The V end lost 4 bases, the J end lost 2 bases, and 11 bases lay between the germline ends.

The chain recombines TRBV5-4 with TRBJ2-5; no reliable D call. Gene TRBJ2-7 matches the end of the DNA better, so the J call may be wrong. The CDR3 consists of 15 residues. Germline CDR1 is SGHNT and CDR2 is YYREEE (reference sequence). CDR3 bases: TGTGCCAGCAGCTTGGGTCCGGGTGCAACCGACGAGCAGTACTTC. It specifies CASSLGPGATDEQYF.

The rearrangement links TRBV7-2 to TRBJ2-3; D gene unclear. Germline assignment: CDR1 SGHTA and CDR2 FQGNSA. This CDR3 has 14 residues. Trimming pared 5 bases from V and 0 bases from J, leaving 9 bases between. The CDR3: CASSQNPSTDTQYF. The CDR3 DNA sequence: TGTGCCAGCAGCCAGAACCCCAGCACAGATACGCAGTATTTT. Based on the CDR3 plus reference TRBV7-2 and TRBJ2-3, the full variable domain is GAGVSQSPSNKVTEKGKDVELRCDPISGHTALYWYRQSLGQGLEFLIYFQGNSAPDKSGLPSDRFSAERTGGSVSTLTIQRTQQEDSAVYLCASSQNPSTDTQYFGPGTRLTVL.

This chain joins TRBV5-1 and TRBJ2-5; 15 nucleotides match TRBD2. Germline CDR1 and CDR2: SGHRS and YFSETQ. The CDR3 consists of 15 residues. V was clipped by 3 bases and J by 5 bases; unmatched bases: 2. The CDR3 nucleotides are TGCGCCAGCAGCTCCGGGACTAGCGGGGGGGAGACCCAGTACTTC. It codes for CASSSGTSGGETQYF.

V and J are TRBV6-1 and TRBJ2-3; D uncertain. The CDR3 runs to 14 residues. The germline V and J ends were trimmed by 4 bases and 1 base, with 9 bases remaining between them. CDR1 MNHNS and CDR2 SASEGT come from the germline V gene. This chain's CDR3 is CASSGSAGTDTQYF. The DNA of the CDR3 is TGTGCCAGCAGTGGAAGCGCGGGCACAGATACGCAGTATTTT.

This clone has just a few counts. The CDR3: CASSLGDRKAFF. In nucleotides, the CDR3 is TGTGCCAGCAGCTTAGGGGACAGAAAAGCTTTCTTT. The V gene is TRBV7-9, the J gene TRBJ1-1; the match to TRBD1 covers 7 bases. Germline lookup yields CDR1 SEHNR and CDR2 FQNEAQ (reference sequence). V gave up 1 base and J gave up 9 bases; unmatched junction bases: 2. The CDR3 is 12 residues long.

The chain has TRBV27 and TRBJ1-1; TRBD1 is a possible D gene (6 bases). The V and J ends lost 1 base and 7 bases respectively, with 10 bases between them. CDR1 MNHEY and CDR2 SMNVEV come from the germline V gene (reference sequence). This CDR3 contains 13 residues. The DNA for the CDR3 is TGTGCCAGCAGTTTATTTGTACAGGGTGAAGCTTTCTTT. As protein: CASSLFVQGEAFF.

The rearrangement links TRBV5-6 to TRBJ1-6; D uncertain. Germline lookup yields CDR1 SGHDT and CDR2 YYEEEE. V was cut by 2 bases and J by 4 bases, with 22 bases left in between. This CDR3 has 19 residues. CDR3 nucleotides: TGTGCCAGCAGCTTTCGGATGGCGGGCCGTGTGGGTTATAATTCACCCCTCCACTTT. Its translation is CASSFRMAGRVGYNSPLHF.

This clone was seen a single time. This sequence joins TRBV7-9 and TRBJ1-5; 10 bases line up with TRBD1. Germline V CDR1 and CDR2: SEHNR, FQNEAQ (reference sequence). The CDR3 totals 15 residues. V was pared by 7 bases and J by 2 bases, with 5 bases of the junction left unmatched. CDR3 protein: CASTSGTGGNQPQHF. The CDR3 DNA reads as TGTGCCAGCACTTCCGGGACAGGGGGCAATCAGCCCCAGCATTTT.

CDR3 protein: CASSSGGLAGGLSFYEQYF. CDR3 nucleotide sequence: TGTGCCAGCAGCTCCGGGGGACTAGCGGGAGGACTTAGCTTCTACGAGCAGTACTTC. The chain links TRBV4-2 to TRBJ2-5, with 15 positions matching TRBD2. TRBJ2-7 explains the end of the DNA better; the J call may be wrong. Germline CDR1 and CDR2: LGHNA and YNFKEQ. This CDR3 has 19 residues.